This T cell receptor (beta chain) derives from a study of T cells in Graves' hyperthyroidism and ophthalmopathy. TCR beta CDR3 sequences were amplified from RNA transcripts. Initially, a first-round RT-PCR of the TCR CDR3 employed the HTBI primer set. Using its own MiXCR run on the multiplex PCR reads, TCRdb lists one record per CDR3 protein. The sample records under 350,000 distinct CDR3 sequences, over 15% being singletons. Active moderate-to-severe ophthalmopathy, Clinical Activity Score at least 3, NOSPECS at least 4, under 3 months' duration. Findings and limits, study-wide: A model of 13 V-J pairs discriminated ophthalmopathy from stable hyperthyroidism. Researchers found most expanded thyroid clonotypes above 0.001 in blood as well. Prediction of ophthalmopathy progression came a median around 6.5 months pre-onset.

This clonotype was detected many times. Its target is not known. Germline CDR1 MNHEY, CDR2 SMNVEV (reference sequence). Germline trimming cut 5 bases from V and 3 bases from J; bases unmatched to any gene: 16. This CDR3 comprises 17 residues. The clonotype originates from a woman between 55 and 75 years old with Graves' ophthalmopathy. The chain is built from TRBV27 and TRBJ2-7; 7 bases are shared with TRBD1. Sequenced sample: blood. The CDR3 coding sequence is TGTGCCAGCAGTCTAGGCCCGTTGGGACAGTCGAGCTACGAGCAGTACTTC. It encodes CASSLGPLGQSSYEQYF.